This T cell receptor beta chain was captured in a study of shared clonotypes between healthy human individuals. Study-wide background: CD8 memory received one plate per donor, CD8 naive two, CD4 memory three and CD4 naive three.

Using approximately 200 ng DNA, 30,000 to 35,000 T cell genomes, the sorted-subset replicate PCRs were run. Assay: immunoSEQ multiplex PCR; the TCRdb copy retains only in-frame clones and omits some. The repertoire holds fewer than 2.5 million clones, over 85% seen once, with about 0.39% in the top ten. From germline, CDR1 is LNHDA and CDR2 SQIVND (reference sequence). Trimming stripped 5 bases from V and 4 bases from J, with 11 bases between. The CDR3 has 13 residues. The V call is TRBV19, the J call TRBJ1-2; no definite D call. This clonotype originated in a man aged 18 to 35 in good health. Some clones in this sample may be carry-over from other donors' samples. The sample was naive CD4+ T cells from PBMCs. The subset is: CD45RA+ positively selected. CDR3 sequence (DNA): TGTGCCAGTAGTCCCCGCCACGCCTATGGCTACACCTTC. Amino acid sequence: CASSPRHAYGYTF. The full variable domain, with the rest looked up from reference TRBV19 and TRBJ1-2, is DGGITQSPKYLFRKEGQNVTLSCEQNLNHDAMYWYRQDPGQGLRLIYYSQIVNDFQKGDIAEGYSVSREKKESFPLTVTSAQKNPTAFYLCASSPRHAYGYTFGSGTRLTVV.